This T cell receptor (beta chain) was captured in a study of lymphopenia after photon versus proton radiotherapy. The V end lost 3 bases, the J end lost 5 bases, and 14 bases lay between the germline ends. Germline loops: CDR1 KGHSH, CDR2 LQKENI. The CDR3 totals 14 residues. Assay used: immunoSEQ multiplex PCR; TCRdb lists only in-frame clones, some missing. The sample records 35,000 to 40,000 clones, about 85% being singletons. Notes on the study in general: Survival link was tested only in deceased patients; proton benefit remains a possibility. Post-nadir TCR diversity decline inversely tracked overall survival among those who died. After the lymphocyte nadir, photon-treated repertoires showed oligoclonal expansion, especially of CD8+ Temra cells. Relative stability marked proton patients; photon patients lost diversity and naive cells.

Turning to this clone: Its antigen is not identified.

The sequence derives from a man between 50 and 59 years old with gastric cancer. The V call is TRBV18, the J call TRBJ2-7, with a weak D call TRBD1 (5 bases). Sequenced material: peripheral blood, taken from a patient treated with photon-based radiotherapy. CDR3 sequence: CASSPGPTRDEQYF. The CDR3 DNA follows: TGTGCCAGCTCACCGGGGCCAACACGGGACGAGCAGTACTTC.